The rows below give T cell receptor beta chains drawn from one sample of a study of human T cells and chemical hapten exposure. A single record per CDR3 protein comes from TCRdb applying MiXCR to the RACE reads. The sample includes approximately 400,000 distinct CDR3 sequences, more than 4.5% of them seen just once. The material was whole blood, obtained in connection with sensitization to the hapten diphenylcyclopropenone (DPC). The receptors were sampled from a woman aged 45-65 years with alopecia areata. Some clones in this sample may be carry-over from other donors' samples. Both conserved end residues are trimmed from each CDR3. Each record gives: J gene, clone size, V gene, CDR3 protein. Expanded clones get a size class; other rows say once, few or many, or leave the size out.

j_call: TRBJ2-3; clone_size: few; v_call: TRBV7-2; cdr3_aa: ASSSPLLAGVPDTQY
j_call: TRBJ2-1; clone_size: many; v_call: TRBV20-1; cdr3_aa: SARRGIEQF
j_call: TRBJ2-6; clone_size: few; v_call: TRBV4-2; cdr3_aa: ASSRQQGAGANVLT
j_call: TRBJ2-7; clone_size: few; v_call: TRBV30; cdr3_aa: AWTRGDYEQY
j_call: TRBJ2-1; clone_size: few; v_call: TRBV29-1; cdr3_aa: SVLGLAGVNEQF
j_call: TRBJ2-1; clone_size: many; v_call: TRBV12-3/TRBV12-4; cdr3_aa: ASSGTGVNEQF
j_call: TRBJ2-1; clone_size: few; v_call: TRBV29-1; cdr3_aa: SVVGTSHEQF
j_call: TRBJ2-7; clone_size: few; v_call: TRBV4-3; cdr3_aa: ASSQGFRTAVYEQY
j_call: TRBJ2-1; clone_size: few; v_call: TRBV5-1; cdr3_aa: ASSLLQGANEQF
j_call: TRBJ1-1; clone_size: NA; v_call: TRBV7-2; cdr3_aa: ASSFRTANPNTEAF
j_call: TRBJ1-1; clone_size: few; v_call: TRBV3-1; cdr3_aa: ASSQDTGNTEAF
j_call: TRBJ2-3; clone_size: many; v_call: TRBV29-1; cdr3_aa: SVPTSGTDTQY
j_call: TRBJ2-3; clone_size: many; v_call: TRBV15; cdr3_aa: ATSREGAGTDTQY
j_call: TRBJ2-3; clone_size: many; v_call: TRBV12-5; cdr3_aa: ASGLSSRGPGDTQY
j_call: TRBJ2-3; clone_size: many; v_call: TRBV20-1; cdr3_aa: SAPREGDTQY
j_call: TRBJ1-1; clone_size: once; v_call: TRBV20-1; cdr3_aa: SASPPLTNTEAF
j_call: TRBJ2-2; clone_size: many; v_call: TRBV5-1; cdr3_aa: ASSSGTGMSGELF
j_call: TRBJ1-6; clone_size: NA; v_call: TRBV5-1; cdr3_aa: ASSYGDRGRDNSPLH
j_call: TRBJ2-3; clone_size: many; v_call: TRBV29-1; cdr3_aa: SVEDTSATGAVPDTQY
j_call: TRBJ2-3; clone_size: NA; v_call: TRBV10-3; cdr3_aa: AISEAGGDTQY
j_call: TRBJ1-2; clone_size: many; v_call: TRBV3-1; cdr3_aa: ASSQVPEYGYT
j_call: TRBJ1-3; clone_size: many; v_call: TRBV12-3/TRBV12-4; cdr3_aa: ASSLGTGVVGNTIY
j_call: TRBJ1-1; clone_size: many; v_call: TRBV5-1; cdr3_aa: ASSLYGDRGTEAF
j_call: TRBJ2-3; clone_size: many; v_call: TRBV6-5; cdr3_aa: ASSYSALAGYRDTQY
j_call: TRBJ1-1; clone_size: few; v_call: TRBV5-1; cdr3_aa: ASSLRADRGTEAF
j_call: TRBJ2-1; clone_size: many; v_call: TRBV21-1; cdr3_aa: ASSLPKPPPDEQF
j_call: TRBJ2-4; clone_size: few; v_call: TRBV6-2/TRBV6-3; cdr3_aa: ASSRGDGNIQY
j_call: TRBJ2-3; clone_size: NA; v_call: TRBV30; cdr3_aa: AWKTGVDTQY
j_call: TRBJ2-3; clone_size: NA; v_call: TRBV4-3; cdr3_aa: ASSQSPQGTDTQY
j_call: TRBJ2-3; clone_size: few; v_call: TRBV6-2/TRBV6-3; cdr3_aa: ASSYPLDGLAGGVTDTQY
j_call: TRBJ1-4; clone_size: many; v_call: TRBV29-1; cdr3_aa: SGQIGNEKLF
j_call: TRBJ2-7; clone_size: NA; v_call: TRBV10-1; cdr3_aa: ASKKVEGAREQY
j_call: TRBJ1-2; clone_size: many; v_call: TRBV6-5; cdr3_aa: ASSYQTAYGYT
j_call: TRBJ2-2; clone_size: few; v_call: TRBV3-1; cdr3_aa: ASSQPFGGSGELF
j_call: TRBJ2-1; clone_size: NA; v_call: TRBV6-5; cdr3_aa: ASSSPAQGRTSGHYNEQF
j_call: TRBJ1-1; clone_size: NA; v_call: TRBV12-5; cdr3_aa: ASASNPGRLMNTEAF
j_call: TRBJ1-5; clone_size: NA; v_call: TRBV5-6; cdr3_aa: ASSAGNNQPQH
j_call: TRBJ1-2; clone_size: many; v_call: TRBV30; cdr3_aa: AWSVQLGGYT